This T cell receptor (beta chain) was sequenced for a study of identical twins. Study results and limitations: Sequences that were beta out-of-frame showed weaker excess twin sharing.

Trimming shortened V by 5 bases and J by 3 bases, and 23 bases separated the two germline ends. The length of the CDR3 is 18 residues. Germline CDR1 reads SGHTA; CDR2 reads FQGTGA. Unique molecular identifiers were in the cDNA, with template-switch universal primer binding. TCRdb re-called the 5' RACE reads with MiXCR, one entry per CDR3 protein. Among 450,000 or so distinct CDR3 sequences listed, approximately 25% were seen once. This clonotype has just a few counts. Its antigen remains unknown. The data were also submitted as part of a second study, on T cells expressing NK-cell markers. That paper notes: CD3+CD56+NKG2C+, CD3+CD56+NKG2C- and CD3+CD56-NKG2C+ T cells, once sorted, supplied the TCR beta repertoires.

The chain combines TRBV7-3 with TRBJ1-5; no definite D call. This receptor was obtained from a woman in her late teens or twenties in good health. Sequencing was done on a sample of CD4+ T cells sorted from blood. DNA of the CDR3: TGTGCCAGCAGCCCCGTTGGGGTAATTGCAAGTGTCAATCAGCCCCAGCATTTT. Protein product: CASSPVGVIASVNQPQHF.